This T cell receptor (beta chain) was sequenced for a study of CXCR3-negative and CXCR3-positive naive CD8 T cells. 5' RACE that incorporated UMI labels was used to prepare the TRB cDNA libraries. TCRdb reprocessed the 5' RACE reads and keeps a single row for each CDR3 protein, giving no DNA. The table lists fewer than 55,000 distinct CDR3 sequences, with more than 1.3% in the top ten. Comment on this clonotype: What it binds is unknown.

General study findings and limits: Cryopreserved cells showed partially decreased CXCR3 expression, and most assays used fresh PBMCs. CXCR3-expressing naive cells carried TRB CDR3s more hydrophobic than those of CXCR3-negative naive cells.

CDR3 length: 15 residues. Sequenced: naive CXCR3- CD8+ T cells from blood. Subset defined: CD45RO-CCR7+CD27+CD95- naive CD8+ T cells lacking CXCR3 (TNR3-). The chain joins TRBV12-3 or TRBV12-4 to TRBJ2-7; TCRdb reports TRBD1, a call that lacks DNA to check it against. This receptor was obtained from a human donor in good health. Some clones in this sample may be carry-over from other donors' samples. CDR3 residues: CASSLGQTSSYEQYF.